The 20 T cell receptor beta chains in this list originate from one sample, sequenced in a study of T-cell memory formation after mild COVID-19. TCRdb fed the 5' RACE reads into MiXCR, producing one record per CDR3 protein. This table holds roughly 110,000 distinct CDR3 sequences, about a fifth found once. Sequences were obtained from PBMCs or a T cell subset sorted from them (not recorded which). Receptors were obtained from a man younger than 35 who had mild COVID-19 (a few samples of this study predate the infection). Cell type and time point are not known.

The rearrangement links TRBV4-2 to TRBJ2-7; D uncertain. This CDR3 is 15 amino acids long. V was trimmed by 0 bases and J by 3 bases, leaving 12 bases between them. CDR1 is LGHNA, CDR2 YNFKEQ, per germline. Here the CDR3 reads CASSQDYGHIYEQYF. In DNA, the CDR3 is TGTGCCAGCAGCCAAGATTACGGCCATATCTACGAGCAGTACTTC.

This clonotype was found a few times. The chain uses TRBV20-1 and TRBJ2-3, with D unresolved. Trimming took 6 bases from V and 6 from J, leaving 13 bases between them. Germline loops: CDR1 DFQATT, CDR2 SNEGSKA (reference sequence). CDR3 length equals 12 residues. This CDR3 is CSARLSWDTQYF. CDR3 DNA: TGCAGTGCCCGCCTTTCTTGGGATACGCAGTATTTT.

CDR3 in DNA: TGCGCCAGCAGCTTGGGGGGACGTGTCCTAAACACTGAAGCTTTCTTT. It is translated as CASSLGGRVLNTEAFF. The chain uses TRBV5-1 and TRBJ1-1; TRBD1 might be the D (5 bases). The V end lost 0 bases, the J end lost 2 bases, and 14 bases lay between the germline ends. The CDR3 sequence is 16 residues long. CDR1 and CDR2 from the germline V gene are SGHRS and YFSETQ.

V gene TRBV7-9 combines with J gene TRBJ2-3; tentatively, D is TRBD2 (5 bases). Trimming removed 5 bases at V and 5 bases at J, with 8 bases between. Germline V CDR1 and CDR2: SEHNR, FQNEAQ (reference sequence). The CDR3 spans 12 residues. CDR3 DNA sequence: TGTGCCAGCAGCGCCGAGGGAGATACGCAGTATTTT. Amino acid sequence: CASSAEGDTQYF. Variable domain in full (rest from reference TRBV7-9 and TRBJ2-3): DTGVSQNPRHKITKRGQNVTFRCDPISEHNRLYWYRQTLGQGPEFLTYFQNEAQLEKSRLLSDRFSAERPKGSFSTLEIQRTEQGDSAMYLCASSAEGDTQYFGPGTRLTVL.

The V call is TRBV20-1, the J call TRBJ2-3; perhaps TRBD1 as D (8 bases). The CDR3 has 14 amino acids. Germline CDR1 is DFQATT and CDR2 is SNEGSKA (reference sequence). The germline V and J ends were trimmed by 5 bases and 3 bases, with 15 bases remaining between them. This chain's CDR3 is CSASDREGTDTQYF. For the CDR3, the DNA is TGCAGTGCTTCGGACAGGGAGGGGACAGATACGCAGTATTTT.

The chain employs TRBV5-1 and TRBJ1-5, with no clear D. This CDR3 comprises 16 residues. V was trimmed by 0 bases and J by 0 bases, leaving 10 bases between them. Germline loops: CDR1 SGHRS, CDR2 YFSETQ. CDR3 bases: TGCGCCAGCAGCTTGGATGGTTTATATAGCAATCAGCCCCAGCATTTT. Amino acids: CASSLDGLYSNQPQHF.

V and J are TRBV5-5 and TRBJ1-1; 10 bases agree with TRBD1. The V segment lost 4 bases and the J segment 5 bases; nucleotides outside the gene matches: 11. The germline V gene has CDR1 SGHKS and CDR2 YYEKEE (reference sequence). The CDR3 sequence is 16 residues long. The CDR3 DNA reads as TGTGCCAGCAGCAGTGATCCGGGACAGGGGATGACTGAAGCTTTCTTT. Its translation: CASSSDPGQGMTEAFF. Looking up the rest from reference TRBV5-5 and TRBJ1-1 gives the full variable domain: DAGVTQSPTHLIKTRGQQVTLRCSPISGHKSVSWYQQVLGQGPQFIFQYYEKEERGRGNFPDRFSARQFPNYSSELNVNALLLGDSALYLCASSSDPGQGMTEAFFGQGTRLTVV.

The sample holds a few counts of this clonotype. CDR3 residues: CASSPGTTHQPQHF. The CDR3 nucleotides read TGTGCCAGCAGCCCCGGGACTACACATCAGCCCCAGCATTTT. The rearrangement links TRBV6-2 or TRBV6-3 to TRBJ1-5; the D gene is possibly TRBD1 (5 bases). Deletions cut 6 bases from V and 5 bases from J, with 14 bases between. The germline V gene encodes CDR1 MNHEY and CDR2 SVGEGT. This CDR3 has 14 amino acids.

The V and J genes are TRBV10-3 and TRBJ1-1; 11 bases map to TRBD1. V dropped 6 bases and J dropped 4; count of bases not matched to a gene: 10. The germline V gene encodes CDR1 ENHRY and CDR2 SYGVKD. The length of the CDR3 is 16 residues. The CDR3 coding sequence is TGTGCCATCAGCACCGGGACAGGGGGATTAAGCACTGAAGCTTTCTTT. The encoded protein is CAISTGTGGLSTEAFF.

The sample holds a few counts of this clonotype. The chain joins TRBV5-1 to TRBJ2-1; the D gene is possibly TRBD2 (5 bases). The CDR3 length is 15 residues. Germline V gene sequence: CDR1 SGHRS, CDR2 YFSETQ. V was clipped by 0 bases and J by 6 bases, with 13 bases between them. This CDR3 is CASSLAGSTVNEQFF. CDR3 DNA sequence: TGCGCCAGCAGCTTGGCGGGGTCGACCGTCAATGAGCAGTTCTTC.

This clonotype was seen more than once but under ten times. This chain joins TRBV29-1 and TRBJ1-4; 7 positions match TRBD1. V lost 2 bases and J lost 2; bases outside the gene matches: 5. The CDR3 is 15 residues long. Germline V CDR1 and CDR2: SQVTM, ANQGSEA. The CDR3: CSVEPLRGTNEKLFF. The CDR3 coding sequence is TGCAGCGTTGAACCCCTCAGGGGGACTAATGAAAAACTGTTTTTT.

The chain uses TRBV7-6 and TRBJ2-2; D uncertain. This CDR3 is 15 amino acids long. The V and J ends lost 2 bases and 7 bases respectively, with 14 bases between them. The germline V gene encodes CDR1 SGHVS and CDR2 FNYEAQ. This CDR3 reads CASSLTPGRIGELFF. DNA for the CDR3: TGTGCCAGCAGCTTAACGCCCGGGCGGATCGGGGAGCTGTTTTTT.

The V and J genes are TRBV14 and TRBJ2-5; maybe TRBD2 (5 bases). CDR3 length: 14 amino acids. The V and J ends lost 4 bases and 3 bases respectively, with 12 bases between them. CDR1 and CDR2 from the germline V gene are SGHDN and FVKESK. Here the CDR3 reads CASSRSVNEETQYF. CDR3 bases: TGTGCCAGCAGCCGTAGCGTAAATGAAGAGACCCAGTACTTC.

The J gene is TRBJ2-3, the V gene TRBV14; 7 nucleotides match TRBD1. The germline CDR1 and CDR2 sequences are SGHDN and FVKESK. The CDR3 consists of 15 residues. With V trimmed by 4 bases and J by 2 bases, 6 bases remained unmatched. The CDR3 DNA reads TGTGCCAGCAGCCCTACAGGGGCGTTCACAGATACGCAGTATTTT. It specifies CASSPTGAFTDTQYF.

In this sample, this clonotype turned up a few times. Here the CDR3 reads CASSLVRQGSEQYF. CDR3 in DNA: TGTGCCAGCAGTTTAGTCCGCCAGGGGTCGGAGCAGTACTTC. The chain uses TRBV27 and TRBJ2-7; perhaps TRBD1 as D (6 bases). V was shortened by 2 bases and J by 7 bases, with 15 bases between the two germline ends. Germline V gene lookup returns CDR1 MNHEY and CDR2 SMNVEV (reference sequence). This CDR3 contains 14 residues.

The CDR3 bases are TGTGCCACAGGGACTAGCCATAGCAATCAGCCCCAGCATTTT. The encoded protein is CATGTSHSNQPQHF. The chain is built from TRBV6-5 and TRBJ1-5, with a tentative D call TRBD1 (5 bases). Trimming shortened V by 10 bases and J by 0 bases, and 13 bases separated the two germline ends. The CDR3 sequence is 14 residues long. CDR1 and CDR2 from the germline V gene are MNHEY and SVGAGI.

V is TRBV7-9 and J is TRBJ2-1; the D call may be TRBD1 or TRBD2 (5 bases each). The V end was cut by 5 bases, the J end by 9 bases, with 11 bases between. Germline V gene sequence: CDR1 SEHNR, CDR2 FQNEAQ (reference sequence). The CDR3 is 12 amino acids. The CDR3 here is CASSGSGSEQFF. The CDR3 DNA reads TGTGCCAGCAGCGGGTCAGGGAGTGAGCAGTTCTTC. Looking up the rest from reference TRBV7-9 and TRBJ2-1 gives the full variable domain: DTGVSQNPRHKITKRGQNVTFRCDPISEHNRLYWYRQTLGQGPEFLTYFQNEAQLEKSRLLSDRFSAERPKGSFSTLEIQRTEQGDSAMYLCASSGSGSEQFFGPGTRLTVL.

This chain connects TRBV6-1 to TRBJ2-7, with D perhaps matching TRBD1 (6 bases). Germline lookup yields CDR1 MNHNS and CDR2 SASEGT. CDR3 size: 15 residues. V was trimmed by 1 base and J by 4 bases, leaving 14 bases between them. The CDR3 DNA follows: TGTGCCAGCAGTGAAGAATGGGGACAAGAGTACGAGCAGTACGTC. Translating gives CASSEEWGQEYEQYV.

The genes are TRBV4-3 and TRBJ2-7; TRBD2 is a possible D gene (5 bases). Looked up from germline, CDR1 is LGHNA and CDR2 is YSLEER. The CDR3 has 14 amino acids. The V end lost 7 bases, the J end lost 0 bases, and 13 bases lay between the germline ends. The CDR3 here is CASKSRGSSYEQYF. The DNA of the CDR3 is TGCGCCAGCAAGAGCCGGGGTAGCTCCTACGAGCAGTACTTC.

This clonotype has more than one count but fewer than ten. This chain uses TRBV20-1 with TRBJ1-3, with D uncertain. Trimming removed 5 bases at V and 3 bases at J, with 20 bases between. CDR1 DFQATT and CDR2 SNEGSKA come from the germline V gene (reference sequence). CDR3 length equals 16 residues. CDR3 in DNA: TGCAGTGCTCGGAAACTCGTGACAACCGTTGGAAACACCATATATTTT. This translates into CSARKLVTTVGNTIYF.